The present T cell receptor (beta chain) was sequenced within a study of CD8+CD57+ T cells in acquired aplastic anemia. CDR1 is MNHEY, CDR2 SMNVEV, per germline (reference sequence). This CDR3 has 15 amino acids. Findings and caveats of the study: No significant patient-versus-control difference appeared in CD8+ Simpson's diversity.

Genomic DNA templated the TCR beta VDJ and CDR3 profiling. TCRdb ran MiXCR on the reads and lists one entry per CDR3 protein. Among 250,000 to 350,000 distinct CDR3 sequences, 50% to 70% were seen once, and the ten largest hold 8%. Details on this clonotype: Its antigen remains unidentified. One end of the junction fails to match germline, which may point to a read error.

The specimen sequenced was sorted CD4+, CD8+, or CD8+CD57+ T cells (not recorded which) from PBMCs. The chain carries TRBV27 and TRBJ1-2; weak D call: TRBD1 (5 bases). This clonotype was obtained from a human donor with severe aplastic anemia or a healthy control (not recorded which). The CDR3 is CASTSGRVSNYGCTF. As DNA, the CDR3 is TGTGCCAGCACGTCAGGGAGAGTCTCTAACTATGGCTGCACCTTC.